This TCR beta chain was sequenced in a study of T cell responses to AZD1222 COVID-19 vaccine. General observations from the study: The sample set comprised mostly white British donors with more females, and clonal diversity was possibly underestimated.

This clone has a handful of counts. Its target is not known. Using immunoSEQ multiplex PCR, the repertoire was profiled, and TCRdb retains in-frame clones only, with some absent. The sample consists of some 54,000 clones, around nine tenths of them appearing once. The starting material was peripheral blood, obtained on day 0 of AZD1222 vaccination. The clonotype comes from an adult in good health.

The CDR3 DNA sequence: TGTGCCAGCGGACAGGGAGGCGGCTACACCTTC. Its protein product is CASGQGGGYTF. The chain uses TRBV7-9 and TRBJ1-2; 8 nucleotides match TRBD1. Per germline, CDR1 SEHNR and CDR2 FQNEAQ (reference sequence). The CDR3 runs to 11 residues. With V trimmed by 8 bases and J by 8 bases, 4 bases remained unmatched.